This entry lists 3 T cell receptor beta chains sequenced from one sample in a study of CD8+ T cells in alopecia areata. As for treatment: oral pan-JAK inhibitor, 5-10 mg twice daily. RNA, once extracted, was reverse transcribed into cDNA for use as the sequencing template. The table came from immunoSEQ multiplex PCR; TCRdb's copy has only in-frame clones and leaves some out. The sample comprises 120,000 or so clones, roughly 55% of which are singletons, and 5.7% rests with the top ten. Source: CD4+ T cells sorted from blood, taken at week 4, from a patient treated with tofacitinib. These receptors all stem from a human donor with alopecia areata.

V gene TRBV7-9 combines with J gene TRBJ1-2, with 7 bases aligning to TRBD1. CDR1 is SEHNR and CDR2 is FQNEAQ in the germline V gene (reference sequence). The CDR3 length is 13 residues. V was clipped by 4 bases and J by 4 bases; unmatched bases: 3. The CDR3 loop is CASSSRGSYGYTF. The CDR3 DNA follows: TGTGCCAGCAGCTCCAGGGGGTCCTATGGCTACACCTTC.

The chain employs TRBV4-3 and TRBJ2-7; 10 nucleotides line up with TRBD1. V lost 4 bases, J lost 6 bases, and 9 bases stayed unmatched. In germline, CDR1 is LGHNA, CDR2 YSLEER. This CDR3 region has 15 residues. Here the CDR3 reads CASSPPEDRGCEQYF. In DNA form, the CDR3 reads TGCGCCAGCAGCCCCCCCGAGGACAGGGGGTGCGAGCAGTACTTC.

The V and J genes are TRBV13 and TRBJ1-1; TRBD1 agrees at 9 bases. The germline CDR1 and CDR2 sequences are PRHDT and FYEKMQ (reference sequence). The CDR3 length is 19 residues. Trimming cost V 5 bases and J 1 base; bases outside gene matches: 17. The CDR3 is CASSPRVWTGDVQNTEAFF. CDR3 bases: TGTGCCAGCAGCCCTAGAGTGTGGACAGGGGACGTTCAGAACACTGAAGCTTTCTTT. Variable domain in full (rest from reference TRBV13 and TRBJ1-1): AAGVIQSPRHLIKEKRETATLKCYPIPRHDTVYWYQQGPGQDPQFLISFYEKMQSDKGSIPDRFSAQQFSDYHSELNMSSLELGDSALYFCASSPRVWTGDVQNTEAFFGQGTRLTVV.